The 29 T cell receptor beta chains below were found in one sample sequenced in a study of blood T cell repertoires in COVID-19. TCRdb's copy holds only in-frame clones and misses some; the assay was immunoSEQ multiplex PCR. The profile shows about 220,000 clones, about nine tenths of them singletons. What was sequenced was PBMCs or T cells enriched from blood (not recorded which). The receptors were gathered from a woman between 40 and 50 years old with acute COVID-19.

This chain connects TRBV19 to TRBJ2-7; 13 bases match TRBD2. The ends lost 1 base at V and 4 bases at J; junction bases unmatched: 16. The CDR3 has 20 amino acids. Germline V CDR1 and CDR2: LNHDA, SQIVND (reference sequence). CDR3 sequence reads: CASSIAPFPGTSGDLYEQYV. The CDR3 DNA reads TGTGCCAGTAGTATAGCTCCTTTTCCCGGGACTAGCGGGGACCTGTACGAGCAGTACGTC.

The chain recombines TRBV5-5 with TRBJ2-7; D is unclear. The CDR3 loop spans 12 amino acids. The germline V and J ends were trimmed by 1 base and 5 bases, with 7 bases remaining between them. Germline V lookup: CDR1 SGHKS, CDR2 YYEKEE (reference sequence). The CDR3 reads CASSLSLNEQYF. The CDR3 DNA sequence: TGTGCCAGCAGCTTGAGCCTGAACGAGCAGTACTTC.

The chain's CDR3 is CASSQELQGTGTQYF. CDR3 nucleotides: TGCGCCAGCAGCCAAGAACTGCAGGGGACGGGTACGCAGTATTTT. The rearrangement uses TRBV4-3 and TRBJ2-3; tentatively, D is TRBD1 (6 bases). Looked up from germline, CDR1 is LGHNA and CDR2 is YSLEER. This CDR3 is 15 amino acids long. V was pared by 0 bases and J by 8 bases, with 15 bases between.

The chain links TRBV30 to TRBJ1-2; no clear D. V dropped 0 bases and J dropped 4 bases, with 27 bases sitting between them. The CDR3 runs to 19 residues. In germline, CDR1 is GTSNPN, CDR2 SVGIG (reference sequence). The DNA for the CDR3 is TGTGCCTGGAGTGTGGGCAGTTTTAAAGGTGCCACAGTTCCCTATGGCTACACCTTC. Translated, it gives CAWSVGSFKGATVPYGYTF.

This chain uses TRBV6-5 with TRBJ1-1; D is possibly TRBD1 (6 bases). The CDR3 consists of 15 residues. Per germline, CDR1 MNHEY and CDR2 SVGAGI. With 5 bases removed from V and 2 bases from J, the gap between germline ends came to 15 bases. The CDR3 sequence: CASSLGTQGNTEAFF. DNA for the CDR3: TGTGCCAGCAGTCTAGGGACACAAGGTAACACTGAAGCTTTCTTT.

In this sample, this clone turned up once. The chain uses TRBV4-1 and TRBJ1-1; TRBD1 might be the D (6 bases). Deletions cut 0 bases from V and 2 bases from J, with 19 bases between. This CDR3 is 18 amino acids long. Germline V gene sequence: CDR1 MGHRA, CDR2 YSYEKL. The chain's CDR3 is CASSQDPGDVQGNTEAFF. The CDR3, as DNA: TGCGCCAGCAGCCAAGATCCCGGTGATGTACAGGGAAACACTGAAGCTTTCTTT.

CDR3 loop: CASSFLSGGNSPLHF. The DNA for the CDR3 is TGTGCCAGCAGTTTTTTGTCAGGGGGCAATTCACCCCTCCACTTT. The rearrangement links TRBV27 to TRBJ1-6, with 8 bases fitting TRBD1. The germline CDR1 and CDR2 sequences are MNHEY and SMNVEV (reference sequence). The ends lost 3 bases at V and 7 bases at J; junction bases unmatched: 5. The CDR3 has 15 residues.

The V gene is TRBV19, the J gene TRBJ1-1, with D maybe TRBD1 (5 bases). CDR3 length equals 11 residues. Trimming cost V 3 bases and J 7 bases, with 6 bases left between them. CDR1 is LNHDA, CDR2 SQIVND, per germline (reference sequence). CDR3 region: CASSIGHEAFF. The DNA of the CDR3 is TGTGCCAGTAGTATTGGACATGAAGCTTTCTTT.

The rearrangement uses TRBV7-9 and TRBJ1-5; no firm D call. V lost 1 base and J lost 2, with 9 bases in between. This CDR3 is built from 15 residues. CDR1 SEHNR and CDR2 FQNEAQ come from the germline V gene (reference sequence). CDR3 DNA: TGTGCCAGCAGCTTAGGAGGGAACGGCAATCAGCCCCAGCATTTT. Protein sequence: CASSLGGNGNQPQHF.

The CDR3 protein is CAISSDEKLFF. The CDR3 nucleotides read TGTGCCATCAGCTCCGATGAAAAACTGTTTTTT. The chain carries TRBV10-3 and TRBJ1-4, with D uncertain. V shed 6 bases and J shed 6 bases, with 5 bases lying between them. The germline V gene has CDR1 ENHRY and CDR2 SYGVKD. This CDR3 spans 11 amino acids.

The rearrangement joins TRBV11-2 to TRBJ2-7; 9 bases agree with TRBD1. This CDR3 spans 16 amino acids. The V and J ends lost 1 base and 4 bases, in that order; junction bases with no gene match: 8. Germline loops: CDR1 SGHAT, CDR2 FQNNGV. DNA of the CDR3: TGTGCCAGCAGCTTAGGCCGGGACAGGGTTGTTTACGAGCAGTACTTC. As protein: CASSLGRDRVVYEQYF.

CDR3 protein: CASSLGAGRAGYTF. The CDR3 nucleotides are TGTGCCAGCAGCTTGGGCGCTGGGAGGGCCGGCTACACCTTC. The chain uses TRBV5-6 and TRBJ1-2, with no clear D. Trimming took 0 bases from V and 8 from J, leaving 14 bases between them. The CDR3 has 14 amino acids. Germline V gene lookup returns CDR1 SGHDT and CDR2 YYEEEE.

V is TRBV6-5 and J is TRBJ2-7; 7 positions agree with TRBD1. Germline CDR1 and CDR2: MNHEY and SVGAGI. This CDR3 comprises 12 residues. Trimming at V came to 8 bases and at J to 6 bases, leaving 7 bases not matched to a gene. Here the CDR3 reads CASSTGLGEQYV. The DNA of the CDR3 is TGTGCCAGCTCGACAGGGTTAGGCGAGCAGTACGTC.

The CDR3 DNA reads TGTGCCAGCAGTGGTAGGGGGATGGCCAGGCTATTGGACACTGAAGCTTTCTTT. Its translation: CASSGRGMARLLDTEAFF. The chain is built from TRBV2 and TRBJ1-1; D possibly corresponds to TRBD1 (6 bases). This CDR3 spans 18 amino acids. The germline V gene has CDR1 SNHLY and CDR2 FYNNEI. Trimming removed 4 bases from V and 3 bases from J, with 24 bases in between.

V usage is TRBV7-2 and J usage is TRBJ1-5; 8 bases line up with TRBD1. The ends lost 3 bases at V and 6 bases at J; junction bases unmatched: 10. The germline V gene has CDR1 SGHTA and CDR2 FQGNSA. This CDR3 has 16 amino acids. The CDR3 nucleotides read TGTGCCAGCAGCTTTGGGCAGGGGGCTGAGGGTCAGCCCCAGCATTTT. Its translation is CASSFGQGAEGQPQHF.

This chain connects TRBV5-1 to TRBJ2-5, with 8 bases aligning to TRBD1. The germline V gene has CDR1 SGHRS and CDR2 YFSETQ. V trimming: 4 bases; J trimming: 2 bases; junction bases outside the gene matches: 7. The CDR3 contains 15 residues. The CDR3 DNA sequence: TGCGCCAGCAGCCTAAATACAGGGGGACAAGAGACCCAGTACTTC. Residues: CASSLNTGGQETQYF.

This chain joins TRBV4-1 and TRBJ2-1; TRBD1 agrees at 8 bases. CDR1 is MGHRA, CDR2 YSYEKL, per germline. The CDR3 consists of 14 residues. V dropped 3 bases and J dropped 8; count of bases not matched to a gene: 6. DNA for the CDR3: TGCGCCAGCAGCCAGGACAGGGTCCGATATGAGCAGTTCTTC. Its translation: CASSQDRVRYEQFF.

The V and J genes are TRBV6-2 or TRBV6-3 and TRBJ1-2; TRBD1 might be the D (5 bases). The CDR3 runs to 13 residues. Germline loops: CDR1 MNHEY, CDR2 SVGEGT. V gave up 4 bases and J gave up 4 bases, with 10 bases separating them. The CDR3, as DNA: TGTGCCAGCAGTTTGGGACTGGCCTATGGCTACACCTTC. Translation: CASSLGLAYGYTF.

The chain is built from TRBV30 and TRBJ1-1, with D possibly TRBD1 on 6 matching bases. The ends were cut back, 8 bases at V and 1 base at J, with 14 bases in the middle. This CDR3 spans 13 amino acids. Germline CDR1 is GTSNPN and CDR2 is SVGIG (reference sequence). The CDR3 sequence is CASLRGTNTEAFF. Written as DNA, the CDR3 is TGTGCCAGCCTTAGGGGGACGAACACTGAAGCTTTCTTT.

This chain uses TRBV24-1 with TRBJ1-2; 7 nucleotides match TRBD1. V gave up 3 bases and J gave up 5 bases; unmatched junction bases: 11. This CDR3 has 16 amino acids. Germline CDR1 and CDR2: KGHDR and SFDVKD. The chain's CDR3 is CATSDNPHGQVYGYTF. For the CDR3, the DNA is TGTGCCACCAGTGATAACCCCCACGGACAGGTTTATGGCTACACCTTC.

In its sample, this clone was seen once. The chain couples TRBV6-2 or TRBV6-3 to TRBJ1-1, with D perhaps TRBD1 (5 bases). The V end lost 1 base, the J end lost 1 base, and 7 bases lay between the germline ends. Looked up from germline, CDR1 is MNHEY and CDR2 is SVGEGT. This CDR3 is 14 amino acids long. This CDR3 reads CASSYLQGNTEAFF. CDR3 in DNA: TGTGCCAGCAGTTACTTGCAGGGGAACACTGAAGCTTTCTTT.

This clone came up once. The CDR3 sequence is CASSQSKRRTGENTEAFF. CDR3 coding DNA: TGCGCCAGCAGTCAATCCAAACGCCGGACAGGAGAAAACACTGAAGCTTTCTTT. This sequence joins TRBV23-1 and TRBJ1-1; the match to TRBD1 covers 7 bases. TRBV23-1 is identified as an open reading frame with a role that is uncertain. This CDR3 is 18 amino acids long. The V gene end was trimmed by 0 bases and the J gene end by 2 bases; junction bases not matched to a gene: 12.

The chain has TRBV7-2 and TRBJ2-5, with D possibly TRBD2 on 7 matching bases. The CDR3 covers 14 residues. V lost 8 bases and J lost 5, with 18 bases in between. Germline CDR1 reads SGHTA; CDR2 reads FQGNSA. The CDR3, as DNA: TGTGCCAGCTTGTTAGGGGGGGCCTCGGAGACCCAGTACTTC. It encodes CASLLGGASETQYF.

The chain carries TRBV21-1 and TRBJ1-4. TRBV21-1 is noted as a pseudogene. CDR3 length equals 15 residues. The CDR3 bases are TGTGCCAGCAGCACCTGGCGTGAGGATAATGAAAAACTGTTTTTT. It specifies CASSTWREDNEKLFF.

The chain uses TRBV3-1 (or the pseudogene TRBV3-2) and TRBJ1-1; D ambiguous. The CDR3 contains 17 residues. Germline CDR1 reads LGHDT; CDR2 reads YNNKEL (reference sequence). V lost 1 base to trimming and J lost 4 bases, with 19 bases between them. CDR3 sequence reads: CASSQAGRVRVGTEAFF. The DNA of the CDR3 is TGTGCCAGCAGCCAAGCCGGGAGGGTGAGGGTGGGCACTGAAGCTTTCTTT.

About this clone: Other DNA sequences of this sample code for an identical CDR3. The genes are TRBV20-1 and TRBJ1-2; D is uncertain. The V end was cut by 4 bases, the J end by 5 bases, with 5 bases between. CDR3 size: 10 residues. Per germline, CDR1 DFQATT and CDR2 SNEGSKA (reference sequence). CDR3 nucleotide sequence: TGCAGTGCTACGGGATATGGCTACACCTTC. Translated: CSATGYGYTF.

The rearrangement links TRBV5-1 to TRBJ2-7; 9 bases are a match to TRBD1. The CDR3 is made up of 16 amino acids. V dropped 2 bases and J dropped 7; count of bases not matched to a gene: 13. Germline assignment: CDR1 SGHRS and CDR2 YFSETQ. CDR3 residues: CASSFGTGTLVEEQYF. DNA of the CDR3: TGCGCCAGCAGCTTCGGGACAGGGACCTTAGTTGAAGAGCAGTACTTC.

This chain joins TRBV21-1 and TRBJ1-6; the table's D call of TRBD1 was not tested on the DNA. TRBV21-1 is a pseudogene locus. CDR3 length equals 15 residues. The CDR3 here is CASSLRTGRHSPLHF. The CDR3 DNA reads as TGTGCCAGCAGCCTACGGACAGGGAGACATTCACCCCTCCACTTT.

The chain recombines TRBV24-1 with TRBJ2-2; D ambiguous. V lost 1 base and J 5 bases, leaving 7 bases between the germline ends. The CDR3 sequence is 14 residues long. CDR1 is KGHDR, CDR2 SFDVKD, per germline. CDR3 in amino acids: CATSDFSETGELFF. The CDR3 bases are TGTGCCACCAGTGATTTCTCGGAGACCGGGGAGCTGTTTTTT.